These 21 T cell receptor beta chains came from one sample sequenced in a study of human T cells and chemical hapten exposure. Time point noted: healthy volunteer bleed at 6 weeks. Researchers extracted total RNA from unfractionated whole blood. One entry per CDR3 protein results from TCRdb running MiXCR on the RACE reads. The profile shows about 77,000 distinct CDR3 sequences, approximately 8.6% of them singletons. Sequencing was done on a sample of whole blood. Receptors were obtained from a female donor in good health. Some clones in this sample may be carry-over from other donors' samples.

This clonotype was counted only a few times. The CDR3 DNA follows: TGCAGTGCTAGAGGGACCCCACTCGGGCCAGATACGCAGTATTTT. Protein product: CSARGTPLGPDTQYF. This chain links TRBV20-1 with TRBJ2-3; D not resolved. Germline CDR1 DFQATT, CDR2 SNEGSKA (reference sequence). The V end lost 1 base, the J end lost 4 bases, and 15 bases lay between the germline ends. The CDR3 is made up of 15 amino acids.

This clonotype was counted between two and nine times. The chain has TRBV5-1 and TRBJ2-1; 8 positions agree with TRBD1. Germline V gene sequence: CDR1 SGHRS, CDR2 YFSETQ. V lost 2 bases, J lost 6 bases, and 4 bases stayed unmatched. The CDR3 totals 14 residues. The DNA for the CDR3 is TGCGCCAGCAGCTTACAGGGGGTGAGCAATGAGCAGTTCTTC. Translated: CASSLQGVSNEQFF.

This clonotype occurred once. This sequence may be a read error, since a much larger clone differs from it by one base. This sequence joins TRBV18 and TRBJ1-5; unclear D gene. Trimming cost V 3 bases and J 2 bases, with 8 bases left between them. Germline V CDR1 and CDR2: KGHSH, LQKENI. This CDR3 has 14 residues. CDR3 nucleotide sequence: TGTGCCAGCTCACCCGGTAGGTGCAATCAGCCCCAGCATTTT. It specifies CASSPGRCNQPQHF.

In this sample, this clonotype turned up many times. The chain employs TRBV7-2 and TRBJ1-1; D possibly corresponds to TRBD1 (6 bases). Germline V CDR1 and CDR2: SGHTA, FQGNSA. This CDR3 contains 15 residues. V lost 0 bases, J lost 4 bases, and 12 bases lay in between. This CDR3 reads CASSLANGGGTEAFF. The CDR3, as DNA: TGTGCCAGCAGCTTAGCGAACGGGGGCGGCACTGAAGCTTTCTTT.

This clonotype has ten or more counts. The chain combines TRBV9 with TRBJ1-3; no firm D call. Germline V CDR1 and CDR2: SGDLS, YYNGEE. This CDR3 has 15 residues. Trimming shortened V by 0 bases and J by 4 bases, and 11 bases separated the two germline ends. The CDR3 loop reads CASSVAQNRGNTIYF. The CDR3 DNA is TGTGCCAGCAGCGTAGCGCAAAATAGGGGAAACACCATATATTTT.

In its sample, this clonotype was seen a few times. This chain links TRBV27 with TRBJ2-7, with D tentatively TRBD1 or TRBD2 (5 bases each). CDR3 size: 13 residues. Germline CDR1 and CDR2: MNHEY and SMNVEV (reference sequence). Trimming pared 8 bases from V and 3 bases from J, leaving 14 bases between. CDR3 residues: CASRDQQFYEQYF. For the CDR3, the DNA is TGTGCCAGCCGGGACCAACAATTCTACGAGCAGTACTTC.

On this clonotype: This may come from a read error, since a much larger clone is one base off. The chain is built from TRBV7-2 and TRBJ1-1; 7 positions match TRBD1. V gave up 0 bases and J gave up 3 bases; unmatched junction bases: 4. Germline assignment: CDR1 SGHTA and CDR2 FQGNSA. The CDR3 length is 15 residues. CDR3 sequence (DNA): TGTGCCAGCAGCTTAGCGGGGCAGGGGGACACTGAAGCTTTCTTT. Amino acid sequence: CASSLAGQGDTEAFF. The variable domain in full, with the rest retrieved from reference TRBV7-2 and TRBJ1-1, is GAGVSQSPSNKVTEKGKDVELRCDPISGHTALYWYRQSLGQGLEFLIYFQGNSAPDKSGLPSDRFSAERTGGSVSTLTIQRTQQEDSAVYLCASSLAGQGDTEAFFGQGTRLTVV.

In its sample, this clonotype was seen a few times. The rearrangement links TRBV27 to TRBJ2-7; TRBD1 or TRBD2 may be the D gene (6 bases each). V was shortened by 0 bases and J by 2 bases, with 14 bases between the two germline ends. This CDR3 comprises 16 residues. Looked up from germline, CDR1 is MNHEY and CDR2 is SMNVEV (reference sequence). DNA for the CDR3: TGTGCCAGCAGTTTATCAGAGGGGGAGGTTCCCTACGAGCAGTACTTC. This codes for CASSLSEGEVPYEQYF.

Comment on this clonotype: Being one base from a much bigger clone, this may be a read error. The genes are TRBV20-1 and TRBJ1-2; the D gene is possibly TRBD1 (5 bases). Trimming stripped 0 bases from V and 7 bases from J, with 21 bases between. Germline loops: CDR1 DFQATT, CDR2 SNEGSKA (reference sequence). CDR3 length: 16 amino acids. The chain's CDR3 is CSAREYAVTGGAGYTF. The CDR3 region has the DNA TGCAGTGCTAGAGAATACGCAGTCACAGGTGGTGCTGGCTACACCTTC.

Only one count was recorded for this clonotype. The chain combines TRBV29-1 with TRBJ2-7; 9 bases align to TRBD2. Germline lookup yields CDR1 SQVTM and CDR2 ANQGSEA. V lost 5 bases and J lost 3; bases outside the gene matches: 8. The CDR3 totals 14 residues. CDR3 sequence reads: CSVSARTSDYEQYF. The CDR3 region has the DNA TGCAGCGTTTCAGCCAGGACTAGCGACTACGAGCAGTACTTC.

This clonotype was detected only a few times. The gene calls are TRBV7-2 and TRBJ1-4; a possible D gene is TRBD1 (6 bases). V was clipped by 3 bases and J by 7 bases, with 15 bases between them. The CDR3 is 15 amino acids. Looked up from germline, CDR1 is SGHTA and CDR2 is FQGNSA. The CDR3 sequence: CASSFQGTGGEKLFF. The CDR3 coding sequence is TGTGCCAGCAGCTTTCAGGGGACTGGGGGTGAAAAACTGTTTTTT.

This clonotype was detected ten times or more. The rearrangement uses TRBV19 and TRBJ2-3, with TRBD2 identical over 8 bases. The CDR3 is 12 residues long. Germline CDR1 is LNHDA and CDR2 is SQIVND (reference sequence). V was pared by 11 bases and J by 6 bases, with 7 bases of the junction left unmatched. As DNA, the CDR3 is TGTGCCTACAGGGTAGCGGGGGATACGCAGTATTTT. Encoded protein: CAYRVAGDTQYF.

This clonotype was detected only a few times. The genes are TRBV12-3 or TRBV12-4 and TRBJ1-2; D uncertain. V was trimmed by 3 bases and J by 0 bases, leaving 11 bases between them. The CDR3 covers 15 residues. The CDR3 DNA reads as TGTGCCAGCAGTTTCAATGAGGCCACTAACTATGGCTACACCTTC. This translates into CASSFNEATNYGYTF.

The rearrangement links TRBV12-3 or TRBV12-4 to TRBJ1-3, with TRBD1 as a possible D gene (5 bases). V was clipped by 6 bases and J by 3 bases, with 12 bases between them. The CDR3 spans 14 residues. CDR3 in DNA: TGTGCCAGCAGGATACGGGGCGGTGGAAACACCATATATTTT. Protein product: CASRIRGGGNTIYF.

The sample holds many counts of this clonotype. This chain connects TRBV12-3 or TRBV12-4 to TRBJ1-6, with D possibly matching TRBD1 (6 bases). This CDR3 comprises 15 residues. The V and J ends lost 3 bases and 8 bases respectively, with 14 bases between them. The CDR3 here is CASSLGDISHSPLHF. As DNA, the CDR3 is TGTGCCAGCAGTTTGGGGGACATCTCCCATTCACCCCTCCACTTT.

This clonotype was detected ten times or more. The chain is built from TRBV12-3 or TRBV12-4 and TRBJ2-3, with D unresolved. There are 13 residues in the CDR3. V was pared by 1 base and J by 6 bases, with 8 bases between. The CDR3 reads CASSLDNLDTQYF. CDR3 in DNA: TGTGCCAGCAGTTTAGATAATCTGGATACGCAGTATTTT.

This clonotype appeared many times. The chain recombines TRBV6-5 with TRBJ1-2; maybe TRBD1 (5 bases). CDR3 size: 14 residues. Per germline, CDR1 MNHEY and CDR2 SVGAGI. The germline V and J ends were trimmed by 4 bases and 5 bases, with 14 bases remaining between them. Here the CDR3 reads CASSLGTPSYGYTF. The CDR3 DNA follows: TGTGCCAGCAGTTTGGGGACTCCGAGTTATGGCTACACCTTC.

The V gene is TRBV5-1, the J gene TRBJ2-7, with D hard to call. Germline CDR1 reads SGHRS; CDR2 reads YFSETQ. The CDR3 length is 13 residues. The V gene lost 0 bases and the J gene lost 3 bases, with 7 bases spanning the gap. The CDR3 DNA is TGCGCCAGCAGCTTGGAGTTTCTCTACGAGCAGTACTTC. It yields the protein CASSLEFLYEQYF.

This clonotype was picked up a small number of times. The V gene is TRBV4-3, the J gene TRBJ1-2; the D gene is possibly TRBD1 (5 bases). Trimming took off 2 bases at V and 3 bases at J, with 16 bases between the two ends. Per germline, CDR1 LGHNA and CDR2 YSLEER. The CDR3 runs to 16 residues. CDR3 protein: CASSQMLGMGDYGYTF. Written as DNA, the CDR3 is TGCGCCAGCAGCCAAATGTTGGGGATGGGGGACTATGGCTACACCTTC.

This clonotype was recorded many times. V usage is TRBV27 and J usage is TRBJ1-1, with 11 bases matching TRBD1. CDR3 length: 15 amino acids. Germline V CDR1 and CDR2: MNHEY, SMNVEV (reference sequence). With V trimmed by 7 bases and J by 7 bases, 11 bases remained unmatched. The CDR3 DNA follows: TGTGCCAGCAAACGGACGGGACAGGGGGAGCTTGAAGCTTTCTTT. It codes for CASKRTGQGELEAFF.

J is TRBJ2-1 and V is TRBV7-6, with D possibly called TRBD1 or TRBD2 (6 bases each). The CDR3 is made up of 16 amino acids. Germline V gene sequence: CDR1 SGHVS, CDR2 FNYEAQ. The germline V and J ends were trimmed by 5 bases and 0 bases, with 14 bases remaining between them. The CDR3 bases are TGTGCCAGCAGCCCCATCAGGGGAGGCTCCTACAATGAGCAGTTCTTC. Protein sequence: CASSPIRGGSYNEQFF. Based on the CDR3 plus reference TRBV7-6 and TRBJ2-1, the full variable domain is GAGVSQSPRYKVTKRGQDVALRCDPISGHVSLYWYRQALGQGPEFLTYFNYEAQQDKSGLPNDRFSAERPEGSISTLTIQRTEQRDSAMYRCASSPIRGGSYNEQFFGPGTRLTVL.